What follows are 11 T cell receptor beta chains derived from one specimen sequenced in a study of OX40 agonist ivuxolimab in advanced cancers. Only in-frame clones appear in the TCRdb table, and some are missing; sequencing was by immunoSEQ multiplex PCR. The sample consists of approximately 82,000 clones, roughly 86% of them appearing once. The sample in question was CD4+ or CD8+ T cells sorted from blood, obtained in a trial of the OX40 agonist ivuxolimab. Every receptor here comes from an adult with an advanced solid tumor such as melanoma, head and neck, liver or kidney cancer.

V is TRBV2 and J is TRBJ2-5; tentatively, D is TRBD1 (6 bases). The J call is doubtful: the DNA matches TRBJ2-7 better. The CDR3 loop spans 14 amino acids. CDR1 is SNHLY, CDR2 FYNNEI, per germline. The CDR3 nucleotides read TGTGCCAGCACCGACAGGTATAGCTCCTACGAGCAGTACTTC. This sequence encodes CASTDRYSSYEQYF.

The rearrangement links TRBV14 to TRBJ1-1, with D unresolved. Per germline, CDR1 SGHDN and CDR2 FVKESK. The CDR3 length is 12 residues. Trimming left V 5 bases short and J 7 bases short, with 11 bases between. The CDR3 loop is CASSTYGLEAFF. In DNA, the CDR3 is TGTGCCAGCAGCACGTACGGGCTTGAAGCTTTCTTT.

The chain employs TRBV5-1 and TRBJ1-4, with TRBD1 as a possible D gene (6 bases). Germline lookup yields CDR1 SGHRS and CDR2 YFSETQ. The CDR3 length is 15 residues. Trimming shortened V by 4 bases and J by 8 bases, and 18 bases separated the two germline ends. CDR3 DNA: TGCGCCAGCAGCCGGGGTACGACAGGATTCGAAAAACTGTTTTTT. Translating gives CASSRGTTGFEKLFF.

This clone was found a few times. The V and J genes are TRBV7-2 and TRBJ2-7; D might be TRBD1 (5 bases). The CDR3 has 13 amino acids. Germline V lookup: CDR1 SGHTA, CDR2 FQGNSA. The V end was cut by 5 bases, the J end by 2 bases, with 10 bases between. CDR3 sequence: CASSNRQTYEQYF. The DNA for the CDR3 is TGTGCCAGCAGCAACAGACAGACCTACGAGCAGTACTTC. The full variable domain, its missing parts supplied by reference TRBV7-2 and TRBJ2-7, is GAGVSQSPSNKVTEKGKDVELRCDPISGHTALYWYRQSLGQGLEFLIYFQGNSAPDKSGLPSDRFSAERTGGSVSTLTIQRTQQEDSAVYLCASSNRQTYEQYFGPGTRLTVT.

This rearrangement joins TRBV7-9 to TRBJ1-1; D unclear. Per the germline V gene, CDR1 is SEHNR and CDR2 is FQNEAQ (reference sequence). Trimming pared 3 bases from V and 2 bases from J, leaving 4 bases between. The length of the CDR3 is 12 residues. The CDR3 spells CASSFINTEAFF. The CDR3 coding sequence is TGTGCCAGCAGCTTTATCAACACTGAAGCTTTCTTT.

This clone was counted only a few times. The chain combines TRBV2 with TRBJ1-5, with a possible D match to TRBD1 (6 bases). The germline V gene has CDR1 SNHLY and CDR2 FYNNEI. CDR3 length: 14 residues. V gave up 6 bases and J gave up 4 bases, with 13 bases separating them. The CDR3 nucleotides are TGTGCCAGCAGCGATCGGACAGATAATCAGCCCCAGCATTTT. Protein sequence: CASSDRTDNQPQHF.

The CDR3, as DNA: TGTGCCAGCAGCCCAGGGACGTATAATGAAAAACTGTTTTTT. This translates into CASSPGTYNEKLFF. The rearrangement uses TRBV7-9 and TRBJ1-4; tentative D call: TRBD1 (5 bases). CDR3 length: 14 amino acids. V was cut by 5 bases and J by 4 bases, with 11 bases left in between. CDR1 is SEHNR, CDR2 FQNEAQ, per germline (reference sequence).

The CDR3 nucleotides read TGTGCCAGCAGGACGACAGGGGGCGGTCAGCCCCAGCATTTT. Protein: CASRTTGGGQPQHF. V gene TRBV27 combines with J gene TRBJ1-5; TRBD1 aligns across 10 bases. The V gene end was trimmed by 6 bases and the J gene end by 6 bases; junction bases not matched to a gene: 5. This CDR3 has 14 amino acids. Per germline, CDR1 MNHEY and CDR2 SMNVEV (reference sequence).

The J gene is TRBJ1-6, the V gene TRBV6-6; D unclear. V was cut by 6 bases and J by 10 bases, with 7 bases left in between. Germline V gene data show CDR1 as MNHNY and CDR2 as SVGAGI (reference sequence). The CDR3 length is 11 residues. The CDR3: CASSDGSPLHF. The CDR3 DNA reads as TGTGCCAGCAGCGACGGATCACCCCTCCACTTT.

This clone was seen ten or more times. The rearrangement uses TRBV6-5 and TRBJ2-2; no clear D gene. The V end was cut by 6 bases, the J end by 6 bases, with 11 bases between. Germline loops: CDR1 MNHEY, CDR2 SVGAGI. The CDR3 runs 13 residues. The CDR3 region has the DNA TGTGCCAGCAGCTCTAGACCTGCCGGGGAGCTGTTTTTT. Protein product: CASSSRPAGELFF.

The chain uses TRBV2 and TRBJ1-2; D is unresolved. V lost 1 base, J lost 6 bases, and 15 bases lay in between. Germline V CDR1 and CDR2: SNHLY, FYNNEI. The CDR3 has 15 amino acids. CDR3 residues: CASSEESGYGDGYTF. The CDR3 DNA reads as TGTGCCAGCAGTGAAGAAAGTGGGTACGGGGATGGCTACACCTTC.